Each of the 9 T cell receptor beta chains below was sequenced from the same sample in a study of blood T cell repertoires in COVID-19. Profiling relied on immunoSEQ multiplex PCR, and the TCRdb table lists in-frame clones only, not all of them. The sample lists about 300,000 clones; 89% were seen once. Source material: PBMCs or T cells enriched from blood (not recorded which). These receptors came from a woman between 50 and 59 years old who had been exposed to COVID-19.

This chain connects TRBV6-4 to TRBJ1-2; 11 bases line up with TRBD1. This CDR3 contains 15 residues. Losses at the gene ends were 2 bases for V and 5 bases for J; bases not matched to a gene: 4. CDR1 is MRHNA and CDR2 is SNTAGT in the germline V gene. The CDR3 DNA follows: TGTGCCAGCAGTGACCCCGGACAGGGGGCGTATGGCTACACCTTC. Translation: CASSDPGQGAYGYTF.

The chain links TRBV19 to TRBJ1-5; 11 nucleotides match TRBD1. The germline V gene encodes CDR1 LNHDA and CDR2 SQIVND (reference sequence). The CDR3 has 16 amino acids. V shed 6 bases, J shed 6 bases, and the junction held 10 bases outside the gene matches. The CDR3 bases are TGTGCCAGTAGGATTGACGGGACAGGGGGTGTTCAGCCCCAGCATTTT. This sequence encodes CASRIDGTGGVQPQHF. The full variable domain, completed using reference TRBV19 and TRBJ1-5, is DGGITQSPKYLFRKEGQNVTLSCEQNLNHDAMYWYRQDPGQGLRLIYYSQIVNDFQKGDIAEGYSVSREKKESFPLTVTSAQKNPTAFYLCASRIDGTGGVQPQHFGDGTRLSIL.

The V gene is TRBV6-1, the J gene TRBJ2-7; a weak D match, TRBD2 (6 bases). V was cut by 0 bases and J by 1 base, with 16 bases left in between. CDR3 length equals 17 residues. Germline CDR1 MNHNS, CDR2 SASEGT. Here the CDR3 DNA reads TGTGCCAGCAGTGAAGCAGCCGGGGGTGAGTGGTCCTACGAGCAGTACTTC. Protein sequence: CASSEAAGGEWSYEQYF.

The rearrangement links TRBV19 to TRBJ1-5; 7 bases agree with TRBD1. J gave up 6 bases and V 5 bases, and 19 bases lay outside the gene matches. CDR3 size: 18 residues. CDR1 is LNHDA, CDR2 SQIVND, per germline (reference sequence). The CDR3 DNA reads TGTGCCAGTAGTGAAGGAAGAAGGGACAGCTGGTGGGGTCAGCCCCAGCATTTT. Its translation: CASSEGRRDSWWGQPQHF.

This chain uses TRBV5-1 with TRBJ2-3; 7 bases match TRBD1. This CDR3 has 16 amino acids. Germline V gene lookup returns CDR1 SGHRS and CDR2 YFSETQ. V was pared by 6 bases and J by 4 bases, with 14 bases of the junction left unmatched. The CDR3 nucleotides are TGCGCCAGCACCGAACAGACAGGGAGTGGGGCAGATACGCAGTATTTT. Amino acids: CASTEQTGSGADTQYF.

This clone came up a few times. The V call is TRBV11-1, the J call TRBJ1-1, with D possibly TRBD1 on 5 matching bases. The CDR3 is 13 residues long. Germline V gives CDR1 SGHAT, CDR2 FQDESV (reference sequence). V shed 4 bases and J shed 5 bases, with 11 bases lying between them. CDR3 in DNA: TGTGCCAGCAGCTCGGGGGTGGGAACTGAAGCTTTCTTT. It specifies CASSSGVGTEAFF.

Notes on this clone: Other DNA sequences in this sample translate to the same CDR3. The chain combines TRBV5-1 with TRBJ1-5, with D possibly TRBD1 on 5 matching bases. CDR1 is SGHRS and CDR2 is YFSETQ in the germline V gene. The CDR3 consists of 14 residues. The V and J ends lost 4 bases and 2 bases respectively, with 10 bases between them. The CDR3 sequence: CASSPGVGNQPQHF. The DNA of the CDR3 is TGCGCCAGCAGCCCGGGGGTCGGCAATCAGCCCCAGCATTTT.

This clone was seen just once. The rearrangement uses TRBV27 and TRBJ2-5, with D possibly being TRBD2 (5 bases). Germline lookup yields CDR1 MNHEY and CDR2 SMNVEV (reference sequence). The CDR3 length is 15 residues. Trimming took 3 bases from V and 4 from J, leaving 15 bases between them. CDR3 sequence: CASSFEGRVVETQYF. DNA of the CDR3: TGTGCCAGCAGTTTTGAGGGAAGGGTAGTAGAGACCCAGTACTTC.

The chain carries TRBV19 and TRBJ2-7; 14 nucleotides align to TRBD2. V gave up 6 bases and J gave up 5 bases; unmatched junction bases: 9. Germline-derived CDR1 and CDR2 are LNHDA and SQIVND (reference sequence). The CDR3 contains 16 residues. CDR3 sequence reads: CASSHTGTSGSNEQYF. CDR3 nucleotides: TGTGCCAGTAGCCATACCGGGACTAGCGGGAGCAACGAGCAGTACTTC.